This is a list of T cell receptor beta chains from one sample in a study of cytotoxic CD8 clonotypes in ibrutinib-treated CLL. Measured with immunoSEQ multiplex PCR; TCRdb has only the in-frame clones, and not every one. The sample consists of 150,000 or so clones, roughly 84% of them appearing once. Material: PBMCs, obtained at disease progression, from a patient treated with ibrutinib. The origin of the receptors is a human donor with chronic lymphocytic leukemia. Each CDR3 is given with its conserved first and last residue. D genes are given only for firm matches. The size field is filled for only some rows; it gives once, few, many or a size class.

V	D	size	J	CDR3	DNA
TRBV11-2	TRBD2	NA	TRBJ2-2	CASSFSGANTGELFF	TGTGCCAGCAGCTTTAGCGGGGCAAACACCGGGGAGCTGTTTTTT
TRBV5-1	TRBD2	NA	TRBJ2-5	CASSLDSGRPPWQETQYF	TGCGCCAGCAGCTTGGATAGCGGGAGGCCCCCCTGGCAAGAGACCCAGTACTTC
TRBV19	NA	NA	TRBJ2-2	CASSGYSNTGELFF	TGTGCCAGTAGTGGGTACAGCAACACCGGGGAGCTGTTTTTT
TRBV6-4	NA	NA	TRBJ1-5	CASSQGSVGNQPQHF	TGTGCCAGCAGCCAGGGGTCAGTGGGCAATCAGCCCCAGCATTTT
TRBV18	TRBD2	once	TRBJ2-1	CASSPRSSGGNNEQFF	TGTGCCAGCTCACCACGTTCCAGCGGGGGGAACAATGAGCAGTTCTTC
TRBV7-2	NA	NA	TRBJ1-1	CASSIGMNTEAFF	TGTGCCAGCAGCATAGGGATGAACACTGAAGCTTTCTTT
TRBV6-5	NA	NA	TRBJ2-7	CASRYRLSYEQYF	TGTGCCAGCAGATACAGGTTATCCTACGAGCAGTACTTC
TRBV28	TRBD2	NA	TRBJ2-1	CASSPAGTSGINEQFF	TGTGCCAGCAGCCCCGCCGGGACTAGCGGGATCAATGAGCAGTTCTTC
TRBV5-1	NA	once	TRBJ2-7	CASSLAGQGSGSYEQYF	TGCGCCAGCAGCTTGGCCGGGCAGGGATCTGGATCCTACGAGCAGTACTTC
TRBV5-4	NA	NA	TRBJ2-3	CASSLDTGVTDTQYF	TGTGCCAGCAGCTTGGATACGGGAGTCACAGATACGCAGTATTTT
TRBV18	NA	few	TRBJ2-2	CASSPSSGDTGELFF	TGTGCCAGCTCACCCTCTTCCGGGGACACCGGGGAGCTGTTTTTT
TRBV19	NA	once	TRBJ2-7	CASGHNGAYEQYF	TGTGCCAGTGGGCATAACGGAGCCTACGAGCAGTACTTC
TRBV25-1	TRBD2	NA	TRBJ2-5	CASARAGGGQETQYF	TGTGCCAGCGCACGGGCGGGAGGTGGTCAAGAGACCCAGTACTTC
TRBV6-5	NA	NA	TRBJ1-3	CASSYDRFDSGNTIYF	TGTGCCAGCAGTTACGACAGGTTCGACTCTGGAAACACCATATATTTT
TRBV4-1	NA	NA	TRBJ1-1	CASSQVRTRDGYTEAFF	TGCGCCAGCAGCCAAGTACGGACGAGGGACGGGTACACTGAAGCTTTCTTT
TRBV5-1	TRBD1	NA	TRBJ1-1	CASSLNDRALEAAFF	TGCGCCAGCAGCTTAAACGACAGGGCCCTGGAAGCTGCTTTCTTT
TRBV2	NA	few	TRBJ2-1	CASSGLSSLPNEQFF	TGTGCCAGCAGTGGACTATCATCCCTGCCGAATGAGCAGTTCTTC
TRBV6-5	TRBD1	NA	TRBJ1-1	CASSYGTGREAFF	TGTGCCAGCAGTTACGGGACAGGTAGAGAAGCTTTCTTT
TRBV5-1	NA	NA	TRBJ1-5	CASSLDGGYSNQPQHF	TGCGCCAGCAGCTTGGACGGAGGGTATAGCAATCAGCCCCAGCATTTT
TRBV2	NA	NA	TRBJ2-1	CASSPRLETNEQFF	TGTGCCAGCAGTCCGCGACTAGAAACCAATGAGCAGTTCTTC
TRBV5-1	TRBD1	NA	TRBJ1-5	CASSLGGAESNQPQHF	TGCGCCAGCAGCTTAGGGGGCGCGGAGAGCAATCAGCCCCAGCATTTT
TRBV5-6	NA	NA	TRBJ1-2	CASSRERVTGYTNYGYTF	TGTGCCAGCAGCCGTGAGCGTGTGACCGGATATACTAACTATGGCTACACCTTC
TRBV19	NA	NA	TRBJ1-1	CASSIGDLNTEAFF	TGTGCCAGTAGTATAGGGGACCTGAACACTGAAGCTTTCTTT
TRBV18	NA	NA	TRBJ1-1	CASSPPSAGAGNTEAFF	TGTGCCAGCTCACCACCGTCCGCAGGAGCGGGGAACACTGAAGCTTTCTTT
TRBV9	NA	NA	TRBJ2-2	CASSVLSGGELFF	TGTGCCAGCAGCGTCCTCAGCGGAGGGGAGCTGTTTTTT
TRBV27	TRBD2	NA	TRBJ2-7	CASGSGTSGTREQYF	TGTGCCAGTGGGTCCGGGACTAGCGGGACTCGGGAGCAGTACTTC
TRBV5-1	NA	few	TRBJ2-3	CASSPSHIGTDTQYF	TGCGCCAGCAGCCCGTCACACATAGGCACAGATACGCAGTATTTT
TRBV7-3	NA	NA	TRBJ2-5	CASSLNGQNQETQYF	TGTGCCAGCAGCTTAAACGGGCAGAACCAAGAGACCCAGTACTTC
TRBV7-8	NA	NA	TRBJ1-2	CASSLSWLQEPNYGYTF	TGTGCCAGCAGCTTATCTTGGTTGCAGGAGCCTAACTATGGCTACACCTTC
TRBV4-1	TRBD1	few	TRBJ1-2	CASSQIPGQGSGYTF	TGCGCCAGCAGCCAAATTCCGGGACAGGGCTCTGGCTACACCTTC
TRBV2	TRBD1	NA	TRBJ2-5	CASSRQGAETQYF	TGTGCCAGCAGTAGACAGGGGGCCGAGACCCAGTACTTC
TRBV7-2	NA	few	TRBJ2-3	CASSSYVDTQYF	TGTGCCAGCAGCTCTTACGTAGATACGCAGTATTTT
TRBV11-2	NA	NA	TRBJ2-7	CASSRDRNEQYF	TGTGCCAGCAGCCGCGACAGAAACGAGCAGTACTTC
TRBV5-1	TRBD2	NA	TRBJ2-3	CASSLAELAGGPTDTQYF	TGCGCCAGCAGCTTGGCGGAACTAGCGGGAGGGCCCACAGATACGCAGTATTTT
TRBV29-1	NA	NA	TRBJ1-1	CSSRGAVNTEAFF	TGCAGCTCCCGAGGGGCCGTGAACACTGAAGCTTTCTTT
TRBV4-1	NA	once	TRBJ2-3	CASSQDKGVSNTQYF	TGCGCCAGCAGCCAAGATAAAGGGGTATCAAATACGCAGTATTTT
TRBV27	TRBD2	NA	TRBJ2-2	CASRTSLGLAGVIGELFF	TGTGCCAGCAGGACTTCTTTGGGACTAGCGGGAGTTATCGGGGAGCTGTTTTTT
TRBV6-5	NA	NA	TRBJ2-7	CASSYWVEGANEQYF	TGTGCCAGCAGTTATTGGGTGGAGGGAGCCAACGAGCAGTACTTC
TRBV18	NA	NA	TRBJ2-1	CASSPGGRSYNEQFF	TGTGCCAGCTCACCTGGCGGACGCTCCTACAATGAGCAGTTCTTC
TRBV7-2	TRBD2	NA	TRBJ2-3	CASSGGSGVADTQYF	TGTGCCAGCAGCGGGGGTAGCGGGGTTGCAGATACGCAGTATTTT
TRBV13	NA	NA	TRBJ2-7	CASSVSEQSYEQYF	TGTGCCAGCAGCGTTAGCGAGCAATCCTACGAGCAGTACTTC
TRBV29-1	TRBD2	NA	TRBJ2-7	CSGETSGTPGEQYF	TGCAGCGGAGAGACTAGCGGGACGCCGGGGGAGCAGTACTTC
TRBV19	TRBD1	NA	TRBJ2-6	CASSITGQGGSGANVLTF	TGTGCCAGTAGTATAACGGGACAGGGTGGGTCTGGGGCCAACGTCCTGACTTTC
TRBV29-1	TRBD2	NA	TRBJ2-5	CSVLGLAGVGQETQYF	TGCAGCGTTCTTGGGCTAGCGGGAGTAGGCCAAGAGACCCAGTACTTC
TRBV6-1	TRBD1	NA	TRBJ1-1	CAGRQGQYTEAFF	TGTGCCGGACGACAGGGCCAATACACTGAAGCTTTCTTT
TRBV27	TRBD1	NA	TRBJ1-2	CASSSPGQTYGYTF	TGTGCCAGCAGTTCCCCGGGACAGACCTATGGCTACACCTTC
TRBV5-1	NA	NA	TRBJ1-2	CASSLEQPNYGYTF	TGCGCCAGCAGCTTGGAGCAGCCTAACTATGGCTACACCTTC
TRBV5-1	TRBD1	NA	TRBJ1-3	CASSKGQGFGSGNTIYF	TGCGCCAGCAGCAAGGGACAGGGTTTCGGATCTGGAAACACCATATATTTT
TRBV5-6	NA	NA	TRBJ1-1	CASSFIVMNTEAFF	TGTGCCAGCAGCTTTATCGTGATGAACACTGAAGCTTTCTTT
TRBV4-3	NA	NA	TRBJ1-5	CASSQRTADEPQHF	TGCGCCAGCAGCCAAAGGACAGCGGATGAGCCCCAGCATTTT